This T cell receptor (beta chain) was recorded in a study of beta chain features in type 1 diabetes. The CDR3 loop spans 16 amino acids. The V gene's germline CDR1 is SGHDT and CDR2 YYEEEE. V trimming: 0 bases; J trimming: 3 bases; junction bases outside the gene matches: 6. This clone has a handful of counts. Expressed TCRB transcripts were sequenced because the entire RNA isolate underwent reverse transcription. Assay: immunoSEQ multiplex PCR; the TCRdb copy retains only in-frame clones and omits some. This repertoire shows hundreds of thousands of clones, roughly 31% found once; its top ten account for 0.06% to 0.07%.

The TCR was taken from a man aged 18 to 30 in good health. The V and J genes are TRBV5-6 and TRBJ2-1; 7 bases fit TRBD1. Sequenced: naive CD4+ T cells from blood. CDR3 sequence reads: CASSLDRGRIYNEQFF. DNA for the CDR3: TGTGCCAGCAGCTTGGACAGGGGCCGGATCTACAATGAGCAGTTCTTC.